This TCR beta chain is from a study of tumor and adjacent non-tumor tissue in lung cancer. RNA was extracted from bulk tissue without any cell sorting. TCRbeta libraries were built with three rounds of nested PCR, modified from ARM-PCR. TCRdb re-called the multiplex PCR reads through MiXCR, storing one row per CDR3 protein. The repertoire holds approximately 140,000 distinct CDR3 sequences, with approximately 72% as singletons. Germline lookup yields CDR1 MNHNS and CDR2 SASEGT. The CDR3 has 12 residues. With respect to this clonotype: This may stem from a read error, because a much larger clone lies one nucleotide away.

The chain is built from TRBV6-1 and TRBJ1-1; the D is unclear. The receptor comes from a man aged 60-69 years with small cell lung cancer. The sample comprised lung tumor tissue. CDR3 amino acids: CAGSLDLIGAFF. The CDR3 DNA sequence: TGTGCCGGCAGCTTGGACCTAATTGGTGCTTTCTTT.